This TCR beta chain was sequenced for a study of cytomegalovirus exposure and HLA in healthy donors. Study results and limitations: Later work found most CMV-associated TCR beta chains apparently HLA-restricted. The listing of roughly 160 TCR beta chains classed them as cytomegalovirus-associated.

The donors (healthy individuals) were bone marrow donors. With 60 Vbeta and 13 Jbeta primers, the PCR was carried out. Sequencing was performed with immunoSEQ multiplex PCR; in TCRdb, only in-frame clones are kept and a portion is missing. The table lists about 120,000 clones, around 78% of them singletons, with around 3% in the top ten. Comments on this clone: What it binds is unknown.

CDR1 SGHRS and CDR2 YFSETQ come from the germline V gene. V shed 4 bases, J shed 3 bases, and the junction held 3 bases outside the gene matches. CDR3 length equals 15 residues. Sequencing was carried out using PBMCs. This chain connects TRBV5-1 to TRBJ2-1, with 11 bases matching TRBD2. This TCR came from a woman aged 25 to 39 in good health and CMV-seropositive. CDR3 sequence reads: CASSQGTSGYNEQFF. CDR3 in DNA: TGCGCCAGCAGCCAAGGGACTAGCGGCTACAATGAGCAGTTCTTC.